What follows is one TCR beta chain and its context. As yet, its antigen is unknown. Clones were read by immunoSEQ multiplex PCR, and TCRdb kept only the in-frame ones, dropping some. The table has about 46,000 clones, approximately 81% seen once. This entry belongs to a study of T cells in localized non-small cell lung cancer. The trim removed 5 bases at V and 7 bases at J, leaving 6 bases unmatched. Germline V CDR1 and CDR2: SEHNR, FQNEAQ (reference sequence). The CDR3 has 13 residues. The study, taken as a whole, reports: Higher blood T cell density tracked longer overall survival.

The sequence was obtained from a man aged 40-75 years with stage III lung adenocarcinoma. The gene calls are TRBV7-9 and TRBJ1-1, with 8 positions matching TRBD1. The specimen comprised peripheral blood mononuclear cells, sampled before any cancer treatment. CDR3 sequence: CASSLPGGSEAFF. The CDR3 DNA sequence: TGTGCCAGCAGCCTACCAGGGGGCAGTGAAGCTTTCTTT.